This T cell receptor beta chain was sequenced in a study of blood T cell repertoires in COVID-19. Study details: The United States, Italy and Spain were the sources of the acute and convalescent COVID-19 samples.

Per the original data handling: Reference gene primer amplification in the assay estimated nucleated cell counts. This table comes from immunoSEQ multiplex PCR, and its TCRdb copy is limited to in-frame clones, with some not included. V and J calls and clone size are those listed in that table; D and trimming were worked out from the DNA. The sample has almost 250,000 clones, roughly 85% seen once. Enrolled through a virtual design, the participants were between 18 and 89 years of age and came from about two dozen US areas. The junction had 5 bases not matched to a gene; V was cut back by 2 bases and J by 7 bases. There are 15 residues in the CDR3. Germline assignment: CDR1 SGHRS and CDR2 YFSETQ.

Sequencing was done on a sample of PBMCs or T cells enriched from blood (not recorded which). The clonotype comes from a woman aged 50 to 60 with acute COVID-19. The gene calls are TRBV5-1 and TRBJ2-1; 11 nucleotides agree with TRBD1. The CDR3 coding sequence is TGCGCCAGCAGCTTTGCCGGGACAGGGGGTAATGAGCAGTTCTTC. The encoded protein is CASSFAGTGGNEQFF.